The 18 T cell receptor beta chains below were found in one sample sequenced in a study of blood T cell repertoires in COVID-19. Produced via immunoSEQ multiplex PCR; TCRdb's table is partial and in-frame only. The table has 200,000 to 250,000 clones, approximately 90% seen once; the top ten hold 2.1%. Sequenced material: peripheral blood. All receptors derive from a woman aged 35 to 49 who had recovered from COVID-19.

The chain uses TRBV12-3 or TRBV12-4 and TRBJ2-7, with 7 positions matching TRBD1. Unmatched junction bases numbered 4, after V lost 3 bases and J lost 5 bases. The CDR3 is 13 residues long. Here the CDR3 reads CASSFQGGHEQYF. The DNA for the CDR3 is TGTGCCAGCAGTTTTCAAGGGGGCCACGAGCAGTACTTC.

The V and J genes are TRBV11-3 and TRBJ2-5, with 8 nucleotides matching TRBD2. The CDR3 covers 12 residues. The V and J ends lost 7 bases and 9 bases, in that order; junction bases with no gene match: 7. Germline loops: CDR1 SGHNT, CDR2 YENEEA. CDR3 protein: CASTNSGGAQYF. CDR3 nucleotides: TGTGCCAGCACCAACTCGGGGGGGGCCCAGTACTTC.

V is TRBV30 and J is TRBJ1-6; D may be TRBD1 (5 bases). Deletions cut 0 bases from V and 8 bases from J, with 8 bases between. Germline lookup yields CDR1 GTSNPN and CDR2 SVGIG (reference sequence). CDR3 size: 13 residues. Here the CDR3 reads CAWSVGGDSPLHF. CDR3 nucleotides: TGTGCCTGGAGTGTAGGAGGGGATTCACCCCTCCACTTT.

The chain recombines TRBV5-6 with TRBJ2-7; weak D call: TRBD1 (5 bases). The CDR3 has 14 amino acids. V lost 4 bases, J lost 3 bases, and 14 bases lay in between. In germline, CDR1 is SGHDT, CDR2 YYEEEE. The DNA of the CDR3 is TGTGCCAGCAGCCGCTCCTCTAGGGGCTACGAGCAGTACTTC. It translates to CASSRSSRGYEQYF.

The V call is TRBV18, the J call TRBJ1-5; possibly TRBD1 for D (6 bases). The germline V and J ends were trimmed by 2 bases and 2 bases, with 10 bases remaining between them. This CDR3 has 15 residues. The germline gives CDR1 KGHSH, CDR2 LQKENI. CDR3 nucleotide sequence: TGTGCCAGCTCACCATCCTCAGGGGGCAATCAGCCCCAGCATTTT. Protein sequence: CASSPSSGGNQPQHF.

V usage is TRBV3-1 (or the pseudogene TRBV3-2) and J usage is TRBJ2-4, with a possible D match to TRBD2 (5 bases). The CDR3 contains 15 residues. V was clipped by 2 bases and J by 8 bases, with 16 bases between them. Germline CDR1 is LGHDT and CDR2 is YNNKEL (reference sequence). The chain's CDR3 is CASSQMALAMDIQYF. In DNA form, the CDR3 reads TGTGCCAGCAGCCAAATGGCTCTAGCTATGGACATTCAGTACTTC.

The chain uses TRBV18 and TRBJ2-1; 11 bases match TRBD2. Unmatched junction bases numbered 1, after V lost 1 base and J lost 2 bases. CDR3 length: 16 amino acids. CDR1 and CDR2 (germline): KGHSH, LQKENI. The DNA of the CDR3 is TGTGCCAGCTCACCACAACTAGCGGGAGCCTACAATGAGCAGTTCTTC. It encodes CASSPQLAGAYNEQFF.

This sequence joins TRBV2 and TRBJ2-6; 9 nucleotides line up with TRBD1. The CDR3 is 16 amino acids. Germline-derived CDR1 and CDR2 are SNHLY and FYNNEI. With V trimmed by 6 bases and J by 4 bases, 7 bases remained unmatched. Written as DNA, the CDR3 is TGTGCCAGCAGGCAGGTGGGACAGGGAGGGGCCAACGTCCTGACTTTC. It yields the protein CASRQVGQGGANVLTF.

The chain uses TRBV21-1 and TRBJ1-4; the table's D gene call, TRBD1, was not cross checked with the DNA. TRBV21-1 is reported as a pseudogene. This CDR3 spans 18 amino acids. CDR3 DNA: TGTGCCAGCAGCAAAGATGGCTTGGGGACGACAGGGAGGGAAAAACTGTTTTTT. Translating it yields CASSKDGLGTTGREKLFF.

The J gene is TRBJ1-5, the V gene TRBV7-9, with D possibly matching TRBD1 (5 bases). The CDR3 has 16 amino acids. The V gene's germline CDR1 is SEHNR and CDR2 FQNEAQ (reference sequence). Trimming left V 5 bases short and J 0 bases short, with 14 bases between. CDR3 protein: CASSPEGPYSNQPQHF. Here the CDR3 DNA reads TGTGCCAGCAGCCCGGAGGGGCCCTATAGCAATCAGCCCCAGCATTTT. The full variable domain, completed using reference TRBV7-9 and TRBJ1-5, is DTGVSQNPRHKITKRGQNVTFRCDPISEHNRLYWYRQTLGQGPEFLTYFQNEAQLEKSRLLSDRFSAERPKGSFSTLEIQRTEQGDSAMYLCASSPEGPYSNQPQHFGDGTRLSIL.

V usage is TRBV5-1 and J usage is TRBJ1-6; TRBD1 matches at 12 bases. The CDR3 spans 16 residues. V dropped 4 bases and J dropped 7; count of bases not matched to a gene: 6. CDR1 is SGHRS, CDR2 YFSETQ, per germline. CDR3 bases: TGCGCCAGCAGCCCGGGACAGGGGGCGCAGAATTCACCCCTCCACTTT. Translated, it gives CASSPGQGAQNSPLHF.

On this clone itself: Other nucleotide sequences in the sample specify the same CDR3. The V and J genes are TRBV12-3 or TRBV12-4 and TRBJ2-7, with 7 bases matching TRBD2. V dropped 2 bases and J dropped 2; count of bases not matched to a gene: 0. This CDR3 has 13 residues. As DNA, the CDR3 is TGTGCCAGCAGTTTAAGCGGGGCCTACGAGCAGTACTTC. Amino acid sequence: CASSLSGAYEQYF.

The CDR3 loop is CAWCVGGNTGELFF. CDR3 in DNA: TGTGCCTGGTGCGTAGGGGGCAACACCGGGGAGCTGTTTTTT. The chain links TRBV30 to TRBJ2-2; 7 bases match TRBD1. The CDR3 spans 14 residues. The V segment lost 5 bases and the J segment 2 bases; nucleotides outside the gene matches: 5. CDR1 and CDR2 (germline): GTSNPN, SVGIG (reference sequence).

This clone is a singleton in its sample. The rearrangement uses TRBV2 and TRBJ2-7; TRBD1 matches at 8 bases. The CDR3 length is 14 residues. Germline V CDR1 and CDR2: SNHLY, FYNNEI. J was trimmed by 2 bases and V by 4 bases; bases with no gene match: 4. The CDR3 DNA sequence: TGTGCCAGCAGTGTGGAGACAGGGGCCTACGAGCAGTACTTC. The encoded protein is CASSVETGAYEQYF.

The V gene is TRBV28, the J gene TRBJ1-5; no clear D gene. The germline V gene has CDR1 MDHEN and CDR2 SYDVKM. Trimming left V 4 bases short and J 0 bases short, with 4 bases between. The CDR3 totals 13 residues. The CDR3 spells CASSSGSNQPQHF. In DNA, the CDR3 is TGTGCCAGCAGTTCCGGTAGCAATCAGCCCCAGCATTTT.

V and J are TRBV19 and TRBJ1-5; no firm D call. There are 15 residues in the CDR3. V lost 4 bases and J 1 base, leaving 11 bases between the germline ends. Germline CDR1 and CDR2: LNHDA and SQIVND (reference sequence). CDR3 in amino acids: CASSTGRGSNQPQHF. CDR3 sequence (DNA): TGTGCCAGTAGTACCGGACGGGGAAGCAATCAGCCCCAGCATTTT. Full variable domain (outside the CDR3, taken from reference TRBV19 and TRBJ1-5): DGGITQSPKYLFRKEGQNVTLSCEQNLNHDAMYWYRQDPGQGLRLIYYSQIVNDFQKGDIAEGYSVSREKKESFPLTVTSAQKNPTAFYLCASSTGRGSNQPQHFGDGTRLSIL.

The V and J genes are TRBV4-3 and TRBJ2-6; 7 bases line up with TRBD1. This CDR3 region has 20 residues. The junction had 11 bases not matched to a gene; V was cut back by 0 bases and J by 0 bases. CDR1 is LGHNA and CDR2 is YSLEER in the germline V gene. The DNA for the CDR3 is TGCGCCAGCAGCCAAGAACGTGGCACAGGGGTGATCTCTGGGGCCAACGTCCTGACTTTC. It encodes CASSQERGTGVISGANVLTF.

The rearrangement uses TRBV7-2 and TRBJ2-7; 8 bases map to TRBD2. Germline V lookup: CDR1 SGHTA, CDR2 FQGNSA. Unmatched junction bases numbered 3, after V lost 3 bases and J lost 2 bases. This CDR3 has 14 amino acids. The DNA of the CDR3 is TGTGCCAGCAGCTTTAGCGGGGCTGCCTACGAGCAGTACTTC. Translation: CASSFSGAAYEQYF. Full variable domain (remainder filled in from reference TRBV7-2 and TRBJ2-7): GAGVSQSPSNKVTEKGKDVELRCDPISGHTALYWYRQSLGQGLEFLIYFQGNSAPDKSGLPSDRFSAERTGGSVSTLTIQRTQQEDSAVYLCASSFSGAAYEQYFGPGTRLTVT.